This entry concerns a single T cell receptor beta chain. Its target is unknown. The source of the sample is a study of T-cell reconstitution after alpha-beta-depleted transplantation in children. General study points: Reported findings indicate that, about two months after transplant, alpha-beta T cells came from several hundred expanded clones, which were derived from non-depleted graft cells. Some patients' high day-60 TCRbeta diversity was traced to surviving recipient T cells and thymic progenitors. At the one-year point after transplant, T-cell counts and TCRbeta diversity were found to come mostly from T cells that had been newly produced.

There are 13 residues in the CDR3. Trimming took off 0 bases at V and 7 bases at J, with 13 bases between the two ends. Germline V gene sequence: CDR1 DFQATT, CDR2 SNEGSKA (reference sequence). The TCRbeta library incorporated unique molecular identifiers. One entry per CDR3 protein results from TCRdb running MiXCR on the PCR reads. The sample holds hundreds of thousands of distinct CDR3 sequences, roughly 13% seen once. This sample comprised PBMCs, obtained before TCRalphabeta/CD19-depleted stem cell transplant. The TCR comes from a girl aged 2-10 years with congenital amegakaryocytic thrombocytopenia, due to receive a stem cell transplant. This chain connects TRBV20-1 to TRBJ2-7; D possibly uses TRBD1 or TRBD2 (6 bases each). This chain's CDR3 is CSARDRGEGEQYF. CDR3 nucleotide sequence: TGCAGTGCTAGAGATAGGGGGGAAGGGGAGCAGTACTTC.